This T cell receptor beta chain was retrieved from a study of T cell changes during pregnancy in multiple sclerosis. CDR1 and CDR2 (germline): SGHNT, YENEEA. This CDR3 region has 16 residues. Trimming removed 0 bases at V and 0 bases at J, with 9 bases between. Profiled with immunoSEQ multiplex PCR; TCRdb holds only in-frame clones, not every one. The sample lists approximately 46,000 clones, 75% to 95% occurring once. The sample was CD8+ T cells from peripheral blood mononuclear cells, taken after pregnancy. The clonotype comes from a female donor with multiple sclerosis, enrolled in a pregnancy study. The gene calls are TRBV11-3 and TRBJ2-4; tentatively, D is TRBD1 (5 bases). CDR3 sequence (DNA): TGTGCCAGCAGCTTAGAGGACAAAATAGCCAAAAACATTCAGTACTTC. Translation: CASSLEDKIAKNIQYF.